This TCR beta chain originates from a study of control samples from healthy donors and cancer patients. Germline V lookup: CDR1 WSHSY, CDR2 SAAADI. The CDR3 runs to 18 residues. Trimming took off 2 bases at V and 3 bases at J, with 23 bases between the two ends. Assay: immunoSEQ multiplex PCR; the TCRdb copy retains only in-frame clones and omits some. This table has about 150,000 clones, around 94% appearing once. Sequencing was carried out using blood. This TCR was recovered from a woman aged 18 to 35 in good health. The chain employs TRBV10-2 and TRBJ2-7; D unresolved. CDR3: CASSEADGTGGPLYEQYF. The CDR3 DNA reads TGCGCCAGCAGTGAGGCGGATGGAACGGGTGGACCGCTCTACGAGCAGTACTTC.